This TCR beta chain is drawn from a study of post-analysis software for immune sequencing data. Researchers reported that TCR beta cDNA libraries carried unique molecular identifiers. TCRdb reprocessed the PCR reads with MiXCR, giving one entry per CDR3 protein. This table has roughly 870,000 distinct CDR3 sequences, around 53% appearing once. Study-level results: F measure showed strong co-clustering of same-batch samples. With TRBV5-6, TRBV5-1 and TRBV20-1 included, about five TRBV segments were more frequent in patients than in controls.

Trimming took 0 bases from V and 5 from J; bases not matched to a gene: 4. This CDR3 is built from 15 residues. Per germline, CDR1 SEHNR and CDR2 FQNEAQ (reference sequence). Concerning this clonotype: The antigen remains unidentified.

Input material: blood. This receptor was identified in a girl aged 5 to 17 with multiple sclerosis. The chain recombines TRBV7-9 with TRBJ1-5; 7 bases are shared with TRBD1. CDR3 in DNA: TGTGCCAGCAGCTTAGCGGGGGACAGCTATCAGCCCCAGCATTTT. This encodes CASSLAGDSYQPQHF.